This T cell receptor (beta chain) was sequenced for a study of T cells after yellow fever vaccination. One entry per CDR3 protein, called by TCRdb with MiXCR from the 5' RACE reads. The repertoire holds 200,000 to 300,000 distinct CDR3 sequences, with under 15% as singletons. Per germline, CDR1 SGHNT and CDR2 YYREEE (reference sequence). The CDR3 sequence is 14 residues long. Trimming at V came to 4 bases and at J to 7 bases, leaving 10 bases not matched to a gene. The chain combines TRBV5-4 with TRBJ2-7; 8 positions agree with TRBD1. Sample: CD4+ T cells sorted from PBMCs, taken 45 days after the yellow fever booster vaccination. This receptor was obtained from a man aged 25-45 years who received the YFV17D yellow fever vaccine. The CDR3 coding sequence is TGTGCCAGCAGCGACCAGACAGGGGCTAAAGAGCAGTACTTC. Residues: CASSDQTGAKEQYF.